This TCR beta chain derives from a study of T cell changes during pregnancy in multiple sclerosis. Sequenced by immunoSEQ multiplex PCR; TCRdb stores in-frame clones only, minus some. This table holds about 68,000 clones, more than 90% found once. J was trimmed by 2 bases and V by 4 bases; bases with no gene match: 11. Looked up from germline, CDR1 is SGHRS and CDR2 is YFSETQ. This CDR3 region has 17 residues. This rearrangement joins TRBV5-1 to TRBJ2-1; TRBD2 matches 8 bases. The TCR originated in a female donor in good health, enrolled as a control in a pregnancy study. This specimen consisted of peripheral blood, obtained after pregnancy. As DNA, the CDR3 is TGCGCCAGCAGCGGGGCGGGAGGAGGGAAGACCTACAATGAGCAGTTCTTC. This encodes CASSGAGGGKTYNEQFF.